The next 17 T cell receptor beta chains were all read from a single sample in a study of blood T cell repertoires in COVID-19. Using immunoSEQ multiplex PCR, the repertoire was profiled, and TCRdb retains in-frame clones only, with some absent. The sample shows 90,000 to 120,000 clones, approximately 82% of them seen only once. Sequencing was carried out using peripheral blood. These receptors originate from a woman aged 70-85 years with acute or convalescent COVID-19.

This chain uses TRBV30 with TRBJ1-2; D not certain. This CDR3 comprises 12 residues. V was shortened by 0 bases and J by 5 bases, with 7 bases between the two germline ends. The germline V gene has CDR1 GTSNPN and CDR2 SVGIG (reference sequence). For the CDR3, the DNA is TGTGCCTGGAGTGTCTCAGGATATGGCTACACCTTC. Protein sequence: CAWSVSGYGYTF.

The V gene is TRBV9, the J gene TRBJ1-1, with 9 nucleotides matching TRBD1. J gave up 4 bases and V 6 bases, and 7 bases lay outside the gene matches. Germline V gene data show CDR1 as SGDLS and CDR2 as YYNGEE. The CDR3 extends over 14 amino acids. The CDR3 DNA is TGTGCCAGCACCACCGGACAGGGGCGCACTGAAGCTTTCTTT. Translation: CASTTGQGRTEAFF. Full variable domain (missing parts from reference TRBV9 and TRBJ1-1): DSGVTQTPKHLITATGQRVTLRCSPRSGDLSVYWYQQSLDQGLQFLIQYYNGEERAKGNILERFSAQQFPDLHSELNLSSLELGDSALYFCASTTGQGRTEAFFGQGTRLTVV.

This clone was observed a few times. The CDR3 nucleotides read TGTGCCAGTAGGCCGAGCGGGAGGAGCTCCTACAATGAGCAGTTCTTC. This codes for CASRPSGRSSYNEQFF. The rearrangement joins TRBV19 to TRBJ2-1; the match to TRBD2 covers 9 bases. Germline loops: CDR1 LNHDA, CDR2 SQIVND (reference sequence). Trimming removed 6 bases from V and 0 bases from J; junction bases left unmatched: 6. This CDR3 is built from 16 residues.

This clone came up once. The chain combines TRBV19 with TRBJ1-1; maybe TRBD1 (5 bases). The CDR3 runs 14 residues. V shed 3 bases and J shed 5 bases, with 13 bases lying between them. CDR1 is LNHDA and CDR2 is SQIVND in the germline V gene (reference sequence). CDR3 sequence: CASSIDGGGTEAFF. CDR3 nucleotide sequence: TGTGCCAGTAGTATTGACGGGGGAGGAACTGAAGCTTTCTTT.

This clone came up a few times. This chain links TRBV5-1 with TRBJ1-2, with D maybe TRBD1 (6 bases). V was pared by 5 bases and J by 7 bases, with 15 bases between. Germline values: CDR1 SGHRS, CDR2 YFSETQ. The CDR3 extends over 13 amino acids. CDR3 sequence (DNA): TGCGCCAGCAGGGGGGCACTCTCTAGTGGCTACACCTTC. It translates to CASRGALSSGYTF. The whole variable domain, remainder taken from reference TRBV5-1 and TRBJ1-2, is KAGVTQTPRYLIKTRGQQVTLSCSPISGHRSVSWYQQTPGQGLQFLFEYFSETQRNKGNFPGRFSGRQFSNSRSEMNVSTLELGDSALYLCASRGALSSGYTFGSGTRLTVV.

This chain joins TRBV5-5 and TRBJ2-1; 8 nucleotides agree with TRBD1. The CDR3 length is 14 residues. Germline V gives CDR1 SGHKS, CDR2 YYEKEE (reference sequence). The V and J ends lost 7 bases and 7 bases, in that order; junction bases with no gene match: 10. The CDR3 sequence: CASWAGTGVNEQFF. The DNA of the CDR3 is TGTGCCAGCTGGGCAGGGACAGGTGTAAATGAGCAGTTCTTC.

The V and J genes are TRBV19 and TRBJ2-4; TRBD2 matches 7 bases. In germline, CDR1 is LNHDA, CDR2 SQIVND (reference sequence). V was pared by 5 bases and J by 8 bases, with 6 bases of the junction left unmatched. The CDR3 spans 13 residues. CDR3 in DNA: TGTGCCAGTAGTCTGGGGGGGACCGACATTCAGTACTTC. This translates into CASSLGGTDIQYF.

This clone was observed once. This chain links TRBV18 with TRBJ2-5; 10 bases align to TRBD1. V lost 3 bases, J lost 5 bases, and 12 bases stayed unmatched. The germline CDR1 and CDR2 sequences are KGHSH and LQKENI. The CDR3 is made up of 17 amino acids. The CDR3 bases are TGTGCCAGCTCACCGACCGGGGGGACAGGGGTCGGGGAGACCCAGTACTTC. Translation: CASSPTGGTGVGETQYF.

The chain combines TRBV7-3 with TRBJ2-7; possible D gene TRBD2, 7 bases. Trimming removed 5 bases at V and 2 bases at J, with 19 bases between. The CDR3 sequence is 16 residues long. Per the germline V gene, CDR1 is SGHTA and CDR2 is FQGTGA. CDR3 sequence: CASSPGGQERPYEQYV. For the CDR3, the DNA is TGTGCCAGCAGCCCCGGGGGGCAGGAAAGACCCTACGAGCAGTACGTC.

The chain employs TRBV21-1 and TRBJ2-5; TRBD2 is the table's D call and was not checked against the DNA. TRBV21-1 is shown as a pseudogene. CDR3 length: 11 amino acids. The CDR3 DNA reads as TGTGCCAGCAGCATGGGAGGGACCCAGTACTTC. Amino acid sequence: CASSMGGTQYF.

The CDR3 sequence: CASTDRGNTEAFF. The DNA of the CDR3 is TGTGCCAGCACAGACAGGGGGAACACTGAAGCTTTCTTT. The chain combines TRBV5-5 with TRBJ1-1; 8 positions agree with TRBD1. The germline V gene encodes CDR1 SGHKS and CDR2 YYEKEE (reference sequence). CDR3 length: 13 residues. V dropped 6 bases and J dropped 1; count of bases not matched to a gene: 2.

This clone was detected once. V gene TRBV4-2 combines with J gene TRBJ1-6; 7 positions agree with TRBD1. The CDR3 spans 15 residues. Germline V gives CDR1 LGHNA, CDR2 YNFKEQ. Trimming removed 0 bases from V and 9 bases from J; junction bases left unmatched: 5. The chain's CDR3 is CASSQEEGAASPLHF. CDR3 DNA sequence: TGTGCCAGCAGCCAAGAGGAGGGGGCGGCTTCACCCCTCCACTTT.

V usage is TRBV3-1 (or the pseudogene TRBV3-2) and J usage is TRBJ2-2; 9 bases fit TRBD1. This CDR3 spans 19 amino acids. The J segment lost 5 bases and the V segment lost 2 bases, leaving 15 bases of the junction unmatched. In germline, CDR1 is LGHDT, CDR2 YNNKEL (reference sequence). Here the CDR3 reads CASSQPGGTGPRRTGELFF. In DNA form, the CDR3 reads TGTGCCAGCAGCCAACCAGGGGGGACAGGGCCAAGACGGACCGGGGAGCTGTTTTTT.

The J gene is TRBJ2-3, the V gene TRBV24-1; 9 bases are a match to TRBD1. J gave up 4 bases and V 2 bases, and 6 bases lay outside the gene matches. The length of the CDR3 is 16 residues. The germline CDR1 and CDR2 sequences are KGHDR and SFDVKD. CDR3 nucleotides: TGTGCCACCAGTGATTACCGGGACAGGGCGGCAGATACGCAGTATTTT. As protein: CATSDYRDRAADTQYF.

The chain combines TRBV21-1 with TRBJ1-2; no check of the table's D call, TRBD1, against the DNA was made. TRBV21-1 is classified as a pseudogene. The CDR3 loop spans 16 amino acids. The CDR3 DNA sequence: TGTGCCAGCAGCAACCCGTCTAAAGGGGGTAACTATGGCTACACCTTC. It encodes CASSNPSKGGNYGYTF.

CDR3 sequence reads: CASSQEDTLRGSYNSPLHF. CDR3 nucleotide sequence: TGCGCCAGCAGCCAAGAAGACACCCTAAGGGGCTCCTATAATTCACCCCTCCACTTT. The gene calls are TRBV4-1 and TRBJ1-6, with D possibly being TRBD1 (5 bases). V lost 0 bases and J 0 bases, leaving 15 bases between the germline ends. Germline CDR1 MGHRA, CDR2 YSYEKL. The length of the CDR3 is 19 residues.

The chain is built from TRBV11-3 and TRBJ2-1; 10 nucleotides align to TRBD2. The germline V gene has CDR1 SGHNT and CDR2 YENEEA. The CDR3 extends over 17 amino acids. The junction had 10 bases not matched to a gene; V was cut back by 1 base and J by 7 bases. CDR3 nucleotide sequence: TGTGCCAGCAGCTTAGGTTCTGGACTAGCGGTTTGGAATGAGCAGTTCTTC. Amino acid sequence: CASSLGSGLAVWNEQFF. The full variable domain, in which reference TRBV11-3 and TRBJ2-1 provide the parts outside the CDR3, is EAGVVQSPRYKIIEKKQPVAFWCNPISGHNTLYWYLQNLGQGPELLIRYENEEAVDDSQLPKDRFSAERLKGVDSTLKIQPAELGDSAVYLCASSLGSGLAVWNEQFFGPGTRLTVL.